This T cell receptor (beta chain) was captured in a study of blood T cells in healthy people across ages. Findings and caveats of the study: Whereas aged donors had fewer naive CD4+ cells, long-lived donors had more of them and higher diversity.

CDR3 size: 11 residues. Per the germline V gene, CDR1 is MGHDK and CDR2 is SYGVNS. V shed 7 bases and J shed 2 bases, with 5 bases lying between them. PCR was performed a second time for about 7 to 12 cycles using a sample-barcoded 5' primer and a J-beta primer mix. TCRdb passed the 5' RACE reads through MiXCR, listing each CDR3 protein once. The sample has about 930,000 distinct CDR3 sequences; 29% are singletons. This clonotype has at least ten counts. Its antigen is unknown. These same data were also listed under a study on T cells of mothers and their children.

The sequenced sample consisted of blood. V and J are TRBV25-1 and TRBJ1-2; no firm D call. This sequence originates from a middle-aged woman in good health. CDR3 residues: CASNGNYGYTF. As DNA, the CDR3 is TGTGCCAGCAACGGGAACTATGGCTACACCTTC.